The present T cell receptor (beta chain) was sequenced within a study of response to subunit inactivated influenza vaccine. Study results and caveats: Authors suggested each seasonal influenza vaccination recruits few new T cells.

The CDR3 length is 17 residues. Germline CDR1 and CDR2: MNHEY and SVGEGT. V was pared by 8 bases and J by 7 bases, with 26 bases between. Comment on this clonotype: Antigen specificity is unknown.

In TCRdb, the RT-PCR reads were re-called with MiXCR into one record per CDR3 protein. This table has approximately 500,000 distinct CDR3 sequences, approximately 14% appearing once. This chain joins TRBV6-2 or TRBV6-3 and TRBJ2-2, with D perhaps assigned TRBD1 or TRBD2 (5 bases each). Material: PBMCs from blood, obtained 11 to 12 days after vaccination. The clonotype originates from a man aged 50 to 59 who received an inactivated influenza vaccine. This CDR3 is CASGGPRPHRVLGELFF. The CDR3 region has the DNA TGTGCCAGCGGGGGTCCTAGACCACATCGGGTCCTCGGGGAGCTGTTTTTT.